This T cell receptor (beta chain) was found in a study of Graves' ophthalmopathy and Graves' hyperthyroidism. This clonotype appeared once. TCR beta CDR3 amplification used RNA transcripts. The library came from an HTBI-primed first-round RT-PCR and a second-round multiplex PCR. Using its own MiXCR run on the multiplex PCR reads, TCRdb lists one record per CDR3 protein. This table holds about 740,000 distinct CDR3 sequences, roughly two fifths found once. The CDR3 length is 13 residues. Trimming cost V 8 bases and J 7 bases; bases outside gene matches: 10. CDR1 and CDR2 from the germline V gene are SQVTM and ANQGSEA.

V is TRBV29-1 and J is TRBJ2-7; 11 bases are a match to TRBD1. The source material was peripheral blood. The sequence was obtained from an adult man with Graves' ophthalmopathy. The CDR3 nucleotides are TGCAGCATGGGACAGGGGGTGGCGAGTGAGCAGTACTTC. Residues: CSMGQGVASEQYF.